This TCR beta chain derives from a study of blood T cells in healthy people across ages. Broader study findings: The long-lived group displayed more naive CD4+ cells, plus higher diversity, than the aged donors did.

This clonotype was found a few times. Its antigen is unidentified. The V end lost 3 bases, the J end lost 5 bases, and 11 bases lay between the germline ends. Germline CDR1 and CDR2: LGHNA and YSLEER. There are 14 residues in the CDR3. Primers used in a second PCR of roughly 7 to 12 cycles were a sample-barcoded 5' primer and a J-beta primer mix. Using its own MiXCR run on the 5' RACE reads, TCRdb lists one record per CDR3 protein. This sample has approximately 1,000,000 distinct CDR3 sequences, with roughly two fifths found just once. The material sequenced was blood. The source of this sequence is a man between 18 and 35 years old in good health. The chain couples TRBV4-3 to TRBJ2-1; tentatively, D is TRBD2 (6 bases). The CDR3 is CASSQDYPNNEQFF. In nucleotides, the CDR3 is TGCGCCAGCAGCCAGGACTATCCCAACAATGAGCAGTTCTTC.